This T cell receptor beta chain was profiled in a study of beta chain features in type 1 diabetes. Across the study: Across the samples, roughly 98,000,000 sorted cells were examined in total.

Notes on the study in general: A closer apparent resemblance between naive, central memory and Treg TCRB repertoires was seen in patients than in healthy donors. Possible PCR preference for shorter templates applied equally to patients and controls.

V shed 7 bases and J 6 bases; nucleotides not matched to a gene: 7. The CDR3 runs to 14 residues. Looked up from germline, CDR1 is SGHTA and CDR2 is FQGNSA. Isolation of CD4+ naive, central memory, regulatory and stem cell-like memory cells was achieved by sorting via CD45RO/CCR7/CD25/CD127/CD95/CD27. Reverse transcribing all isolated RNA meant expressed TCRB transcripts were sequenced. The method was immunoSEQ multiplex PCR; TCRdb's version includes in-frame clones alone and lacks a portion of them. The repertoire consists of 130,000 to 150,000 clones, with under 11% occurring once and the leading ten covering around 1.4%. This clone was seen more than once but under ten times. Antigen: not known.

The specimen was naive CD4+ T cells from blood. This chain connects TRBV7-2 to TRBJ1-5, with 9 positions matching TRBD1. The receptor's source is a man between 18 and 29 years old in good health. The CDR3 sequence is CASTKDRGGQPQHF. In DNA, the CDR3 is TGTGCCAGCACCAAAGACAGGGGGGGTCAGCCCCAGCATTTT.